The T cell receptor beta chain under discussion was sequenced for a study of T cell responses to AZD1222 COVID-19 vaccine. The germline CDR1 and CDR2 sequences are SGHNT and YYREEE (reference sequence). The ends lost 5 bases at V and 4 bases at J; junction bases unmatched: 11. The CDR3 is 15 amino acids. Notes on this clone: Its specificity is not known.

The method was immunoSEQ multiplex PCR; TCRdb's version includes in-frame clones alone and lacks a portion of them. The repertoire holds approximately 120,000 clones, with about nine tenths as singletons. Whole-study results and caveats: Spike-specific TCR breadth and depth went up after people got two AZD1222 doses.

This chain links TRBV5-4 with TRBJ1-2; 7 bases line up with TRBD1. This sample comprised peripheral blood, obtained on day 0 of AZD1222 vaccination. The TCR was taken from an adult in good health. CDR3 amino acids: CASSSGTEGVYGYTF. The CDR3 region has the DNA TGTGCCAGCAGTTCCGGGACAGAGGGAGTCTATGGCTACACCTTC.